This record looks at one T cell receptor (beta chain) sequence and its context. The sample is drawn from a study of blood T cell repertoires in COVID-19. Across the study: Sites in the United States, Italy and Spain provided acute and convalescent COVID-19 samples. Sources were T cells, B-cell-depleted T cells, or PBMCs; the material itself was cDNA or gDNA.

Assay: immunoSEQ multiplex PCR; the TCRdb copy retains only in-frame clones and omits some. The table records under 300,000 clones, less than 90% of them present only once. The CDR3 covers 17 residues. In germline, CDR1 is MRHNA, CDR2 SNTAGT. With V trimmed by 3 bases and J by 2 bases, 13 bases remained unmatched. The sequencing input was peripheral blood. This receptor was obtained from a man in his 60s with acute or convalescent COVID-19. The gene calls are TRBV6-4 and TRBJ2-7; 7 bases line up with TRBD1. DNA for the CDR3: TGTGCCAGCAGTGATCGGCCAACAGGGGCTATCACCTACGAGCAGTACTTC. It yields the protein CASSDRPTGAITYEQYF.